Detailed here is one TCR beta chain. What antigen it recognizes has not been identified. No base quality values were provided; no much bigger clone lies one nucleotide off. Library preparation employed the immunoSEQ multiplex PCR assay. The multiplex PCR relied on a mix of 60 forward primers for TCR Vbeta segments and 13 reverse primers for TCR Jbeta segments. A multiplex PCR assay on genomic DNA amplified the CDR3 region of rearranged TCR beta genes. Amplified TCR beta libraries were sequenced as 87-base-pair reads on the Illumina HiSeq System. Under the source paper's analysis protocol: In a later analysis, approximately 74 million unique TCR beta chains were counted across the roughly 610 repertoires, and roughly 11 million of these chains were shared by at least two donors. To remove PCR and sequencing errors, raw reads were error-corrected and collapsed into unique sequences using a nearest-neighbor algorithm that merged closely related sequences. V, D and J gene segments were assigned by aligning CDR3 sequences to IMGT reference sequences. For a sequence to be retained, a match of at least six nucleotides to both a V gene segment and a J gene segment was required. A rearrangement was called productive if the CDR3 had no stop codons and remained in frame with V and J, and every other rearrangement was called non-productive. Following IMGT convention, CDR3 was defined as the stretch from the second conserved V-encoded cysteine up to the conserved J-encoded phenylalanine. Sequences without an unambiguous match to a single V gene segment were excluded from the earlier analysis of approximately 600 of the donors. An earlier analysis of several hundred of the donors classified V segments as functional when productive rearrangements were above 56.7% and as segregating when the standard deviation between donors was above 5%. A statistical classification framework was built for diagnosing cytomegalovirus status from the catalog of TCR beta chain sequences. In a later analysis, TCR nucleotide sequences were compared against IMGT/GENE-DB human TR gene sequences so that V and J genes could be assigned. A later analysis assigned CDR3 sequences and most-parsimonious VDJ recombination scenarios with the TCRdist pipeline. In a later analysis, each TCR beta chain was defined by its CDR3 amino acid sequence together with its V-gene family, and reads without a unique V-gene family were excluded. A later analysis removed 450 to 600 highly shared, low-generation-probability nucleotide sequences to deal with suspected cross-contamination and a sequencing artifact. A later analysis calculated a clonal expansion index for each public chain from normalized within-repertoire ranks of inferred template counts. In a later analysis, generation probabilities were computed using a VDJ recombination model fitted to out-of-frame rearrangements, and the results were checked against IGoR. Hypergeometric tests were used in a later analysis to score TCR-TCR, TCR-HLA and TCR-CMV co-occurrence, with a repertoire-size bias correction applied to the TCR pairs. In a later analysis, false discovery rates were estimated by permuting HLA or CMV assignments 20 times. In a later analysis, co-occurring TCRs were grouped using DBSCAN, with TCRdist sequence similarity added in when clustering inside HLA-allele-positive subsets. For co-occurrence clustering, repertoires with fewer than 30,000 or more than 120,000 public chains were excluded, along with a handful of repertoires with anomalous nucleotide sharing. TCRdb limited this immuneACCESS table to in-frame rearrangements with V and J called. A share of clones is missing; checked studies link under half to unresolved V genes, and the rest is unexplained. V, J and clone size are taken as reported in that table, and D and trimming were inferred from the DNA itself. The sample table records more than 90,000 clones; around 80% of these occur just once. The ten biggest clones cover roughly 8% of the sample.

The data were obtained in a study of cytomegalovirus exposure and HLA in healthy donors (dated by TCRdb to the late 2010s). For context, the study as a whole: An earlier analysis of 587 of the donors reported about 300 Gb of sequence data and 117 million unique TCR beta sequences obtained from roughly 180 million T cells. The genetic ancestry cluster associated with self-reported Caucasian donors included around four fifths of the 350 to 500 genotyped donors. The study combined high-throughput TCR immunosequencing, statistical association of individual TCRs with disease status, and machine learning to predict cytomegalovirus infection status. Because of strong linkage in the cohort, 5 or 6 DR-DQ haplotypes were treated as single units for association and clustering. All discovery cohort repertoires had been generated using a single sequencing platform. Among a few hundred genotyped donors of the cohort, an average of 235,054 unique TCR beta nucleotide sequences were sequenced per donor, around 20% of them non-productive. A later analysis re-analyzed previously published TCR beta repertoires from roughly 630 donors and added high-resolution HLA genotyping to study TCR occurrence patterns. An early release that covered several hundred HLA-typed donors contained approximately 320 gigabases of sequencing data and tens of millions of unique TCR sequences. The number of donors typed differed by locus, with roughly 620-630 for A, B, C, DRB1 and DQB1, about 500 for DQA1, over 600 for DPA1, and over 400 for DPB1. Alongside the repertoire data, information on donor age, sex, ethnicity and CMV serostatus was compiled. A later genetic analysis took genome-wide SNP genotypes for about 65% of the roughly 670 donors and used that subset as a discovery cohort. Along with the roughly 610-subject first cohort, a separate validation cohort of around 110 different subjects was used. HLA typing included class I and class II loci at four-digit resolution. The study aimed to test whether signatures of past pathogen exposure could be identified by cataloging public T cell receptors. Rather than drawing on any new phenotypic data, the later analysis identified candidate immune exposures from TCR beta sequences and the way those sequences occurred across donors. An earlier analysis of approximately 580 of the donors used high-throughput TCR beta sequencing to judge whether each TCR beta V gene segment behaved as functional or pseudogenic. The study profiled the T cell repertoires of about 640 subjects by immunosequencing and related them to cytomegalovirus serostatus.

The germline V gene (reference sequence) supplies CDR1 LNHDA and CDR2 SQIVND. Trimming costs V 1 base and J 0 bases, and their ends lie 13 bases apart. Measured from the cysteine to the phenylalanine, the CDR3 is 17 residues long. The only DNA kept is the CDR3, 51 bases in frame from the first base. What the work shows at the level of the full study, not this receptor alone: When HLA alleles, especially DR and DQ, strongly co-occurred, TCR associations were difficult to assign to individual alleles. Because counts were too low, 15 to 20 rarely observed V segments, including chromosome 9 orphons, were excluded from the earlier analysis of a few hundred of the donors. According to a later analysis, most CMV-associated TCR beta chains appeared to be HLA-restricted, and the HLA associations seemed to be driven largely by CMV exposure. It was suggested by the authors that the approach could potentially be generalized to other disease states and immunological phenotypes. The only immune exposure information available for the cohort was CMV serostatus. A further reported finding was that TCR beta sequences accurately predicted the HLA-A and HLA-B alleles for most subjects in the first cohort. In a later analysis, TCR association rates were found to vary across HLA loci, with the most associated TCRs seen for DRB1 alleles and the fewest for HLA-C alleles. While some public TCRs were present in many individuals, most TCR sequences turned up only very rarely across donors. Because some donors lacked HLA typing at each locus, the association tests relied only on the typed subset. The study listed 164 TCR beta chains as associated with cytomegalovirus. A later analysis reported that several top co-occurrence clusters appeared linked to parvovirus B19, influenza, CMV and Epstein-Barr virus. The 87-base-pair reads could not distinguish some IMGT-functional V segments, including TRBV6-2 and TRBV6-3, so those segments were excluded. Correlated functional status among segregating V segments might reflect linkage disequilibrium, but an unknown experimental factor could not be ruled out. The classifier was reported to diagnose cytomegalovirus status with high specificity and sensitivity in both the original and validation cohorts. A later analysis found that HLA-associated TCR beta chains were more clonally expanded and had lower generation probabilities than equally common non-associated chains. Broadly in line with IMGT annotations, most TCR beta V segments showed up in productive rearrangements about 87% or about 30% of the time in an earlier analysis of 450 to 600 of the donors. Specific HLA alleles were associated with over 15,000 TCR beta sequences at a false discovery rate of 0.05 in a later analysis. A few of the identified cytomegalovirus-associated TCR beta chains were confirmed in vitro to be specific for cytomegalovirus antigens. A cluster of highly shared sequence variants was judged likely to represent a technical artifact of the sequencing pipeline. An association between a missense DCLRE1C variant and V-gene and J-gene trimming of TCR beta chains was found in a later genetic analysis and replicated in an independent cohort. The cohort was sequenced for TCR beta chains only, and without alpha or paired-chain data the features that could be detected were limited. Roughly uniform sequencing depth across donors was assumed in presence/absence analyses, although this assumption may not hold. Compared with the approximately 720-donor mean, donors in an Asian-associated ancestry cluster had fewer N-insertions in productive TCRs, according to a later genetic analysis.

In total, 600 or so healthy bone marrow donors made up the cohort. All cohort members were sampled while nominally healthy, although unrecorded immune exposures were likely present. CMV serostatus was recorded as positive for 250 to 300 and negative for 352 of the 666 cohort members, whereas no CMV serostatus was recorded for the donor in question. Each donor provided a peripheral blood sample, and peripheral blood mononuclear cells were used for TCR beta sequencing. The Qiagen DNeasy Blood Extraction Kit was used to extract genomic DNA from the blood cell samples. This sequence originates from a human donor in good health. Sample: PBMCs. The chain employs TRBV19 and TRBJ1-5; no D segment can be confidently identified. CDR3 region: CASSIVAGGNSNQPQHF. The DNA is TGTGCCAGTAGTATAGTGGCAGGTGGAAATAGCAATCAGCCCCAGCATTTT.